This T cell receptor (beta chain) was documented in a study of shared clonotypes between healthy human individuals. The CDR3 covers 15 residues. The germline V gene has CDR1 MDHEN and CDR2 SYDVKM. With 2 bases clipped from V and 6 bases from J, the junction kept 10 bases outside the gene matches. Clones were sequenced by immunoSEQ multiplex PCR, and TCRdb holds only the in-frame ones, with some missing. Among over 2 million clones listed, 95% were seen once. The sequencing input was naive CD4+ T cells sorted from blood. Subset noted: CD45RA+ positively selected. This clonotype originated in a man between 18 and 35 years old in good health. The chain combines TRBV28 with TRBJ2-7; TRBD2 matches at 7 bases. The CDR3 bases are TGTGCCAGCAGTTTAACGGGGACTATGATCTCCGAGCAGTACTTC. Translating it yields CASSLTGTMISEQYF.